The 27 T cell receptor beta chains given below trace back to one sample, sequenced in a study of T-cell reconstitution after alpha-beta-depleted transplantation in children. The authors prepared the TCRbeta library with unique molecular identifiers. TCRdb re-derived calls from the PCR reads in MiXCR, one entry per CDR3 protein. The top ten hold less than 15% of the sample, which has 540,000 or so distinct CDR3 sequences, under 25% seen once. This specimen consisted of PBMCs, mostly from graft donor cells, obtained 360 days after TCRalphabeta/CD19-depleted stem cell transplant. The receptor set was obtained from a boy under two years old who had a stem cell transplant for acute myeloid leukemia, so the T cells may come from the graft donor.

This rearrangement joins TRBV6-1 to TRBJ2-1; 8 bases agree with TRBD2. The CDR3 loop spans 16 amino acids. The germline CDR1 and CDR2 sequences are MNHNS and SASEGT. Trimming cost V 5 bases and J 9 bases; bases outside gene matches: 15. The DNA for the CDR3 is TGTGCCAGCAGTCCTTTAGCGGGGTCCTCCGGGGTTGAGCAGTTCTTC. This encodes CASSPLAGSSGVEQFF.

This clonotype was seen a handful of times. The CDR3 sequence: CAISERLAGSNEQFF. CDR3 sequence (DNA): TGTGCCATCAGTGAGCGACTAGCGGGAAGCAATGAGCAGTTCTTC. This chain connects TRBV10-3 to TRBJ2-1; 11 nucleotides line up with TRBD2. The V gene end was trimmed by 2 bases and the J gene end by 6 bases; junction bases not matched to a gene: 3. The CDR3 runs 15 residues. CDR1 is ENHRY and CDR2 is SYGVKD in the germline V gene.

This clonotype turned up a few times. The gene calls are TRBV29-1 and TRBJ2-5; 7 bases are shared with TRBD1. Per the germline V gene, CDR1 is SQVTM and CDR2 is ANQGSEA. J was trimmed by 2 bases and V by 4 bases; bases with no gene match: 4. This CDR3 comprises 13 residues. The CDR3 bases are TGCAGCGTTGTCAGGGGGAATCAAGAGACCCAGTACTTC. Its protein is CSVVRGNQETQYF.

The rearrangement joins TRBV12-3 or TRBV12-4 to TRBJ1-1; no clear D gene. V gave up 2 bases and J gave up 10 bases, with 8 bases separating them. The CDR3 contains 11 residues. This CDR3 reads CASSLLGVAFF. The CDR3 DNA reads as TGTGCCAGCAGTTTACTTGGTGTAGCTTTCTTT.

The table lists this clonotype with a few counts. The chain couples TRBV28 to TRBJ1-2, with D unresolved. Germline CDR1 MDHEN, CDR2 SYDVKM. The CDR3 is made up of 13 amino acids. V was clipped by 3 bases and J by 4 bases, with 9 bases between them. CDR3 region: CASSLSAPYGYTF. CDR3 nucleotides: TGTGCCAGCAGTTTGTCAGCCCCCTATGGCTACACCTTC.

The genes are TRBV10-1 and TRBJ2-1, with TRBD2 matching 7 bases. Germline trimming cut 3 bases from V and 1 base from J; bases unmatched to any gene: 9. Per germline, CDR1 WNHNN and CDR2 SYGVQD (reference sequence). The CDR3 totals 17 residues. Here the CDR3 DNA reads TGCGCCAGCAGTGAAGGTAGCCAGCGGGGTTCCTACAATGAGCAGTTCTTC. Its protein product is CASSEGSQRGSYNEQFF.

This clonotype was picked up many times. The chain has TRBV12-3 or TRBV12-4 and TRBJ2-7; D is perhaps TRBD2 (5 bases). The V gene lost 5 bases and the J gene lost 5 bases, with 19 bases spanning the gap. CDR3 length: 15 amino acids. CDR3 protein: CASSPPEGPLNEQYF. CDR3 in DNA: TGTGCCAGCAGTCCCCCTGAGGGTCCCCTCAACGAGCAGTACTTC.

The chain links TRBV20-1 to TRBJ2-1; the D gene is possibly TRBD1 (6 bases). Trimming removed 4 bases from V and 2 bases from J, with 18 bases in between. This CDR3 spans 16 amino acids. Germline V gene data show CDR1 as DFQATT and CDR2 as SNEGSKA (reference sequence). CDR3 DNA sequence: TGCAGTGCTAATGGGGCCAAACAGGGCCCCTACAATGAGCAGTTCTTC. Translation gives CSANGAKQGPYNEQFF.

Details on this clonotype: Compared with germline, one end of the junction differs, possibly owing to a read error. The gene calls are TRBV12-5 and TRBJ2-1, with TRBD2 matching over 9 bases. The CDR3 runs to 15 residues. Per the germline V gene, CDR1 is LGHNT and CDR2 is FRNRAP. The CDR3 is CANGLERGVYNEQFF. In nucleotides, the CDR3 is TGTGCTAATGGTTTGGAGCGGGGGGTATACAATGAGCAGTTCTTC.

This clonotype was counted many times. V and J are TRBV12-3 or TRBV12-4 and TRBJ2-3; TRBD1 might be the D (6 bases). The CDR3 is 13 amino acids. V gave up 6 bases and J gave up 6 bases, with 13 bases separating them. The CDR3 loop is CASSPTGMDTQYF. CDR3 DNA: TGTGCCAGCAGCCCTACAGGGATGGATACGCAGTATTTT.

This clonotype was observed at least ten times. This rearrangement joins TRBV12-3 or TRBV12-4 to TRBJ1-3; 7 positions match TRBD1. CDR3 length equals 15 residues. V was pared by 5 bases and J by 0 bases, with 4 bases of the junction left unmatched. For the CDR3, the DNA is TGTGCCAGCAGTGACAGGGTTAGCTCTGGAAACACCATATATTTT. The encoded protein is CASSDRVSSGNTIYF.

This clonotype occurred many times. The chain has TRBV7-2 and TRBJ2-7; 9 nucleotides match TRBD2. The CDR3 spans 15 residues. CDR1 and CDR2 (germline): SGHTA, FQGNSA. J was trimmed by 6 bases and V by 1 base; bases with no gene match: 7. This chain's CDR3 is CASSLVGTSSPEQYF. In DNA, the CDR3 is TGTGCCAGCAGCTTAGTGGGGACTAGCTCCCCCGAGCAGTACTTC. The entire variable domain, with the rest obtained from reference TRBV7-2 and TRBJ2-7, is as follows: GAGVSQSPSNKVTEKGKDVELRCDPISGHTALYWYRQSLGQGLEFLIYFQGNSAPDKSGLPSDRFSAERTGGSVSTLTIQRTQQEDSAVYLCASSLVGTSSPEQYFGPGTRLTVT.

V usage is TRBV27 and J usage is TRBJ2-5, with D perhaps TRBD2 (7 bases). V was trimmed by 4 bases and J by 5 bases, leaving 17 bases between them. The CDR3 covers 15 residues. Germline values: CDR1 MNHEY, CDR2 SMNVEV (reference sequence). The CDR3: CASSSSQGAGETQYF. The CDR3 DNA sequence: TGTGCCAGCAGTTCTTCACAGGGAGCGGGGGAGACCCAGTACTTC.

This clonotype occurred a few times. The chain has TRBV20-1 and TRBJ2-3; D is undetermined. Trimming removed 1 base at V and 0 bases at J, with 14 bases between. Germline CDR1 reads DFQATT; CDR2 reads SNEGSKA (reference sequence). This CDR3 comprises 16 residues. The CDR3 is CSARGWATLSTDTQYF. The CDR3 DNA sequence: TGCAGTGCTAGAGGTTGGGCTACTCTAAGCACAGATACGCAGTATTTT.

Ten or more counts support this clonotype. The J gene is TRBJ1-3, the V gene TRBV6-5, with D possibly being TRBD1 (6 bases). The CDR3 totals 15 residues. Germline V gene sequence: CDR1 MNHEY, CDR2 SVGAGI. Deletions cut 3 bases from V and 3 bases from J, with 12 bases between. Written as DNA, the CDR3 is TGTGCCAGCAGTTATTCACACAGGGATGGAAACACCATATATTTT. It yields the protein CASSYSHRDGNTIYF.

This clonotype was seen a handful of times. This rearrangement joins TRBV7-8 to TRBJ2-1, with 10 bases lining up with TRBD2. Per germline, CDR1 SGHVS and CDR2 FQNEAQ. The CDR3 runs 16 residues. V lost 5 bases to trimming and J lost 6 bases; unmatched junction nucleotides: 10. The CDR3 loop reads CASSRWGSGGSNEQFF. The CDR3 DNA is TGTGCCAGCAGCCGTTGGGGTAGCGGGGGGAGCAATGAGCAGTTCTTC.

In nucleotides, the CDR3 is TGCAGTGCTAGACGAGATGGGGCTTCCCGGGGACAGGGGGGGTACAATGAGCAGTTCTTC. Translation gives CSARRDGASRGQGGYNEQFF. This chain uses TRBV20-1 with TRBJ2-1; 11 bases map to TRBD1. The germline gives CDR1 DFQATT, CDR2 SNEGSKA (reference sequence). The CDR3 totals 20 residues. J gave up 4 bases and V 2 bases, and 19 bases lay outside the gene matches.

This chain connects TRBV18 to TRBJ1-1; D unclear. Trimming cost V 2 bases and J 3 bases, with 7 bases left between them. Germline CDR1 and CDR2: KGHSH and LQKENI. The CDR3 totals 13 residues. The CDR3 loop reads CASSPSADTEAFF. CDR3 bases: TGTGCCAGCTCACCATCGGCGGACACTGAAGCTTTCTTT.

The V and J genes are TRBV7-2 and TRBJ2-7; TRBD1 agrees at 8 bases. CDR3 length: 15 residues. Germline CDR1 reads SGHTA; CDR2 reads FQGNSA. Trimming at V came to 5 bases and at J to 0 bases, leaving 6 bases not matched to a gene. The DNA of the CDR3 is TGTGCCAGCAGCGTCGACAGGGGACACTCCTACGAGCAGTACTTC. This codes for CASSVDRGHSYEQYF.

This clonotype was seen many times. This chain connects TRBV12-3 or TRBV12-4 to TRBJ2-5; D may be TRBD1 (6 bases). V was trimmed by 5 bases and J by 5 bases, leaving 9 bases between them. The CDR3 has 12 residues. The CDR3 DNA reads TGTGCCAGCAGTCCAAGGGGGGAGACCCAGTACTTC. Translation gives CASSPRGETQYF.

This clonotype was seen only a few times. This chain joins TRBV10-3 and TRBJ1-2, with D possibly matching TRBD1 (6 bases). The ends were cut back, 2 bases at V and 4 bases at J, with 14 bases in the middle. The CDR3 length is 15 residues. The germline V gene has CDR1 ENHRY and CDR2 SYGVKD. Here the CDR3 reads CAISEGSDRLYGYTF. CDR3 bases: TGTGCCATCAGTGAGGGGAGCGACAGGCTCTATGGCTACACCTTC.

This clonotype was counted between two and nine times. The chain uses TRBV20-1 and TRBJ2-7; D remains ambiguous. Trimming shortened V by 4 bases and J by 7 bases, and 14 bases separated the two germline ends. The V gene's germline CDR1 is DFQATT and CDR2 SNEGSKA (reference sequence). The CDR3 extends over 12 amino acids. The CDR3 spells CSANQRSQEQYF. The CDR3 bases are TGCAGTGCTAATCAGCGATCGCAGGAGCAGTACTTC.

This clonotype was seen ten or more times. The chain has TRBV12-3 or TRBV12-4 and TRBJ1-1; 10 bases fit TRBD1. This CDR3 has 15 residues. With V trimmed by 5 bases and J by 3 bases, 6 bases remained unmatched. This CDR3 is CASSQGTGEDTEAFF. The CDR3 nucleotides are TGTGCCAGCAGTCAAGGGACAGGGGAGGACACTGAAGCTTTCTTT.

This clonotype came up many times. The chain recombines TRBV7-9 with TRBJ2-7; the D gene is possibly TRBD2 (6 bases). Trimming took 1 base from V and 4 from J, leaving 8 bases between them. Germline CDR1 and CDR2: SEHNR and FQNEAQ (reference sequence). The CDR3 has 13 amino acids. This chain's CDR3 is CASSLGEVYEQYV. The CDR3 region has the DNA TGTGCCAGCAGCTTAGGGGAGGTTTACGAGCAGTACGTC.

This CDR3 is CSASRITGANVLTF. The CDR3 region has the DNA TGCAGTGCTTCCCGTATTACTGGGGCCAACGTCCTGACTTTC. The V gene is TRBV20-1, the J gene TRBJ2-6; D is uncertain. V gave up 5 bases and J gave up 2 bases, with 10 bases separating them. The CDR3 is 14 residues long. In germline, CDR1 is DFQATT, CDR2 SNEGSKA (reference sequence).

This clonotype was seen a handful of times. The chain joins TRBV5-1 to TRBJ2-5; D possibly corresponds to TRBD1 (5 bases). The V end was cut by 3 bases, the J end by 4 bases, with 13 bases between. Germline V gene lookup returns CDR1 SGHRS and CDR2 YFSETQ. This CDR3 comprises 14 residues. The CDR3 is CASSSPDKRETQYF. The CDR3 DNA follows: TGCGCCAGCAGCTCCCCGGACAAAAGAGAGACCCAGTACTTC.

This chain uses TRBV20-1 with TRBJ2-1; 9 bases align to TRBD2. This CDR3 contains 15 residues. V lost 1 base, J lost 7 bases, and 8 bases stayed unmatched. Germline loops: CDR1 DFQATT, CDR2 SNEGSKA (reference sequence). The CDR3 coding sequence is TGCAGTGCTAGAGTTCAGGGTGGACTAGCGAATGAGCAGTTCTTC. It is translated as CSARVQGGLANEQFF.